The 3 T cell receptor beta chains listed next were all sequenced from one sample in a study of blood T cell repertoires in COVID-19. The assay was immunoSEQ multiplex PCR, and TCRdb's table has in-frame clones only and misses some. The sample holds 200,000 to 250,000 clones; roughly 85% are singletons and the top ten take approximately 2.3%. Sequenced material: peripheral blood. Receptor source: a woman in her sixties or seventies with COVID-19, enrolled during active disease.

This sequence joins TRBV29-1 and TRBJ2-2, with 7 bases identical to TRBD2. Germline-derived CDR1 and CDR2 are SQVTM and ANQGSEA. This CDR3 has 14 amino acids. With V trimmed by 2 bases and J by 5 bases, 5 bases remained unmatched. CDR3 protein: CSVEPQGGTGELFF. The CDR3 DNA is TGCAGCGTTGAACCCCAGGGAGGGACCGGGGAGCTGTTTTTT.

This chain links TRBV19 with TRBJ2-7; D remains unclear. The germline CDR1 and CDR2 sequences are LNHDA and SQIVND (reference sequence). This CDR3 contains 15 residues. V lost 1 base and J lost 3, with 13 bases in between. The CDR3 DNA is TGTGCCAGTAGTATAGTGGCAGGTCCCAACTACGAGCAGTACTTC. Amino acid sequence: CASSIVAGPNYEQYF.

The J gene is TRBJ1-2, the V gene TRBV19; D is perhaps TRBD1 (5 bases). The V end was cut by 7 bases, the J end by 4 bases, with 10 bases between. CDR1 is LNHDA, CDR2 SQIVND, per germline (reference sequence). The CDR3 contains 12 residues. CDR3 bases: TGTGCCAGTACGCGGGACGGCTATGGCTACACCTTC. Its translation is CASTRDGYGYTF. The complete variable domain, with remaining parts taken from reference TRBV19 and TRBJ1-2, reads DGGITQSPKYLFRKEGQNVTLSCEQNLNHDAMYWYRQDPGQGLRLIYYSQIVNDFQKGDIAEGYSVSREKKESFPLTVTSAQKNPTAFYLCASTRDGYGYTFGSGTRLTVV.